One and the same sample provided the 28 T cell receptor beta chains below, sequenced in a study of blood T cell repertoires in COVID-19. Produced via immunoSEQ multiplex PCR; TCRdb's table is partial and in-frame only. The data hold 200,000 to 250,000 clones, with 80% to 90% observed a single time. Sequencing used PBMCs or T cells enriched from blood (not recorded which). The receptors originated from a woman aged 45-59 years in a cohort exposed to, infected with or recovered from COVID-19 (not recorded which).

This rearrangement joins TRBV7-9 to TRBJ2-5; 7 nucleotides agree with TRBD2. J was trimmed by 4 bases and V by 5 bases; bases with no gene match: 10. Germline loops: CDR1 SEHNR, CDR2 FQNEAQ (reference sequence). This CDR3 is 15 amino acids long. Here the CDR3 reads CASSTTGGFGETQYF. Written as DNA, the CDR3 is TGTGCCAGCAGCACCACCGGGGGGTTTGGAGAGACCCAGTACTTC. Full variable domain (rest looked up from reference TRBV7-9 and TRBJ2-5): DTGVSQNPRHKITKRGQNVTFRCDPISEHNRLYWYRQTLGQGPEFLTYFQNEAQLEKSRLLSDRFSAERPKGSFSTLEIQRTEQGDSAMYLCASSTTGGFGETQYFGPGTRLLVL.

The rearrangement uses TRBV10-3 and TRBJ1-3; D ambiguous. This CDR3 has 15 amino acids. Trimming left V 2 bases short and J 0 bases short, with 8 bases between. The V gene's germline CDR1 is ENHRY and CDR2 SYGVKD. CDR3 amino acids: CAISEVGNSGNTIYF. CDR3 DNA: TGTGCCATCAGTGAGGTGGGCAACTCTGGAAACACCATATATTTT.

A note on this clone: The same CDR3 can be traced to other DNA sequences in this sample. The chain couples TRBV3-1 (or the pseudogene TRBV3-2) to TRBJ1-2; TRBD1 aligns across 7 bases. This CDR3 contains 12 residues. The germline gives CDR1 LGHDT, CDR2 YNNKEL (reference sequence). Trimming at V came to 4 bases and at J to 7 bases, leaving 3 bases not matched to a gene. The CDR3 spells CASSPTGAGYTF. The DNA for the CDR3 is TGTGCCAGCAGCCCTACAGGGGCTGGCTACACCTTC.

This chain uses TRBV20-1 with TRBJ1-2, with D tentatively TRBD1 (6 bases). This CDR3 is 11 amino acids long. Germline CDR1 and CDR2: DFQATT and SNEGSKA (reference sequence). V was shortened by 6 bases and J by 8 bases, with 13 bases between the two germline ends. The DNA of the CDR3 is TGCAGTGCCCCACAGGGAGCCGGCTACACCTTC. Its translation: CSAPQGAGYTF.

The CDR3 region has the DNA TGTGCCAGAACCTCCCCGCGCCCAGGGATCCACGAGCAGTACTTC. Its protein product is CARTSPRPGIHEQYF. V is TRBV5-3 and J is TRBJ2-7; the D gene is possibly TRBD1 (5 bases). TRBV5-3 is an ORF; its function is uncertain. The CDR3 runs to 15 residues. V dropped 6 bases and J dropped 5 bases, with 21 bases sitting between them.

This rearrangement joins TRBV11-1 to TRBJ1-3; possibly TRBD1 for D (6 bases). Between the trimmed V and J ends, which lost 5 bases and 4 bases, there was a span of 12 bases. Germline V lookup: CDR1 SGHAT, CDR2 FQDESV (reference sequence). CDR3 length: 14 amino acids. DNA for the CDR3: TGTGCCAGCAGCAGACAGGTATCCGGAAACACCATATATTTT. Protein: CASSRQVSGNTIYF. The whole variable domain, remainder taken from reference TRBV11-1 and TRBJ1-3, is EAEVAQSPRYKITEKSQAVAFWCDPISGHATLYWYRQILGQGPELLVQFQDESVVDDSQLPKDRFSAERLKGVDSTLKIQPAELGDSAMYLCASSRQVSGNTIYFGEGSWLTVV.

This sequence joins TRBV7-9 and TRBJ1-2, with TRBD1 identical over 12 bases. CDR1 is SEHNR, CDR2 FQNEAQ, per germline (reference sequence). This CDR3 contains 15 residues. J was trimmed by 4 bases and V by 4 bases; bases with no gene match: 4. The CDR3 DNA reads TGTGCCAGCAGCTCCGGGACAGGGGGCCCCTATGGCTACACCTTC. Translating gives CASSSGTGGPYGYTF.

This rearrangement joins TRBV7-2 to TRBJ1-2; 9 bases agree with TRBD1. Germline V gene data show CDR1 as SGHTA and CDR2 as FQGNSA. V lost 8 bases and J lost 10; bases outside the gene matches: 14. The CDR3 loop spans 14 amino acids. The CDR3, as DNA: TGTGCCAGCTGCCCCGGGACAGGGAGCGGGCACTACACCTTC. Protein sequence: CASCPGTGSGHYTF. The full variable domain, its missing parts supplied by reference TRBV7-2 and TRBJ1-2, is GAGVSQSPSNKVTEKGKDVELRCDPISGHTALYWYRQSLGQGLEFLIYFQGNSAPDKSGLPSDRFSAERTGGSVSTLTIQRTQQEDSAVYLCASCPGTGSGHYTFGSGTRLTVV.

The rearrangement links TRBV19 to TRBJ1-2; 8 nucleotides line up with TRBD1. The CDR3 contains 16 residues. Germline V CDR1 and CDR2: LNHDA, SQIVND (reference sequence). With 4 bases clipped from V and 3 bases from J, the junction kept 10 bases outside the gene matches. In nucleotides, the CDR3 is TGTGCCAGTAGTAAAGGACAGGGTTTATTTCACTATGGCTACACCTTC. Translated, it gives CASSKGQGLFHYGYTF.

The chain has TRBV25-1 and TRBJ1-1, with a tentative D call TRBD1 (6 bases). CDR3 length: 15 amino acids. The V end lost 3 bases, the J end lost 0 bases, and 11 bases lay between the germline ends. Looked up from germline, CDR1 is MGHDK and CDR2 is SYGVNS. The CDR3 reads CASSEAGELNTEAFF. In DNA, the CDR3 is TGTGCCAGCAGTGAGGCAGGGGAGCTGAACACTGAAGCTTTCTTT.

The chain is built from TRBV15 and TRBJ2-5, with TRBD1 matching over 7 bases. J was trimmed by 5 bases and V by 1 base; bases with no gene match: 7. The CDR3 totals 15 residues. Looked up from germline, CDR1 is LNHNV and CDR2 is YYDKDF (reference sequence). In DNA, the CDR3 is TGTGCCACCAGCAGAGGAACAGGGGCCGGGGAGACCCAGTACTTC. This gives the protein CATSRGTGAGETQYF.

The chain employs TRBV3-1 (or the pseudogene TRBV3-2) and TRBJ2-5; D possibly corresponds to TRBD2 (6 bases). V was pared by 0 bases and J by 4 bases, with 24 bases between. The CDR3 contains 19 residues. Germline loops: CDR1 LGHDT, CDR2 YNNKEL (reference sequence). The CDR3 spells CASSQDNPGLLVVAETQYF. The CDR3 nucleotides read TGTGCCAGCAGCCAAGATAACCCGGGACTCCTTGTTGTTGCAGAGACCCAGTACTTC.

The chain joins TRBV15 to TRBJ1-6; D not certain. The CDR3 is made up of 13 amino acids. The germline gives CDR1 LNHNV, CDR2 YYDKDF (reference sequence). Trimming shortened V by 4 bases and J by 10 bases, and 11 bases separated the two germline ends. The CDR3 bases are TGTGCCACCAGCATGACCAGCGGATCACCCCTCCACTTT. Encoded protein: CATSMTSGSPLHF.

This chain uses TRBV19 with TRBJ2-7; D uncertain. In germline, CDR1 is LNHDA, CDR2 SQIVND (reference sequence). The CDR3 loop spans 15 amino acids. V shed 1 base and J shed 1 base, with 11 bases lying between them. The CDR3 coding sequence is TGTGCCAGTAGTATAGGAGGTCCCCTTTCCTACGAGCAGTACTTC. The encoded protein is CASSIGGPLSYEQYF.

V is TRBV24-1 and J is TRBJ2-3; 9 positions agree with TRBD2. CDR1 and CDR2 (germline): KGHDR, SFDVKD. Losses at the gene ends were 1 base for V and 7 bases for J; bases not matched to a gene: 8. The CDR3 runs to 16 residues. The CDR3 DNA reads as TGTGCCACCAGTGATTTTGTTAGCGGGGGAGGGAATACGCAGTATTTT. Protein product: CATSDFVSGGGNTQYF.

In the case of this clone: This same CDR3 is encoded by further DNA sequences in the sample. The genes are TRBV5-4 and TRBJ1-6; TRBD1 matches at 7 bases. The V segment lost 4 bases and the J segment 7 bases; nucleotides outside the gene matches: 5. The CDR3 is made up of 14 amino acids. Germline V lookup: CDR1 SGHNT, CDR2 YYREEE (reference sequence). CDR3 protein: CASSPGTVNSPLHF. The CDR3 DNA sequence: TGTGCCAGCAGCCCGGGGACAGTAAATTCACCCCTCCACTTT.

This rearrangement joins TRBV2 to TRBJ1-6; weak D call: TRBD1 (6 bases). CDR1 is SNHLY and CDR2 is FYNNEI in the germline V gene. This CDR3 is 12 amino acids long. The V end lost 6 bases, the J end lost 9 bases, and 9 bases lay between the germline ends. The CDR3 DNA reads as TGTGCCAGCAGGTCAGGGGCTTCACCCCTCCACTTT. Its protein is CASRSGASPLHF.

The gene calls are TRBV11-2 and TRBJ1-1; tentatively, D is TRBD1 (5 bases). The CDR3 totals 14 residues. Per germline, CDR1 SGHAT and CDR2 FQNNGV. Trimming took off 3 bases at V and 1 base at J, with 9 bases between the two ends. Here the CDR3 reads CASSFIDRNTEAFF. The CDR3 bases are TGTGCCAGCAGCTTCATCGACAGGAACACTGAAGCTTTCTTT.

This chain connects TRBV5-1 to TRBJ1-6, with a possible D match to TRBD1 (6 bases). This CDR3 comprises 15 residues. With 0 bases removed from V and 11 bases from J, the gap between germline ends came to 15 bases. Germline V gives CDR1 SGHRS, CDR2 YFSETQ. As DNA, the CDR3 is TGCGCCAGCAGCTTGGACGTACAGGGACGAACACCCCTCCACTTT. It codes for CASSLDVQGRTPLHF.

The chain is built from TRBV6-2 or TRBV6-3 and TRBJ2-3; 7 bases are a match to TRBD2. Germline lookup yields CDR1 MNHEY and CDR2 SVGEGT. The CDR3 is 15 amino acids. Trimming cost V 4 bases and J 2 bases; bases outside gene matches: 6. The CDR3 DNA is TGTGCCAGCAGTTTGCCTAGCGGAAACACAGATACGCAGTATTTT. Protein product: CASSLPSGNTDTQYF.

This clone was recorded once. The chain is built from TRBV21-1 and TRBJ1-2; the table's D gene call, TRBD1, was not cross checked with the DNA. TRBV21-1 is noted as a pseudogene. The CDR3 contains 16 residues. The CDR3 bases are TGTGCCAGCAGCAAAGCGGACAGGGGTGAAGACTATGGCTACACCTTC. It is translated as CASSKADRGEDYGYTF.

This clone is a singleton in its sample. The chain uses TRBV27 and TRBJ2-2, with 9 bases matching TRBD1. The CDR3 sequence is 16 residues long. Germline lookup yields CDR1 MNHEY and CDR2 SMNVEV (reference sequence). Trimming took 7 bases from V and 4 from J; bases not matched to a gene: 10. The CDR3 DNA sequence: TGTGCCAGCATACAACGGGACAGGGTGGGCACCGGGGAGCTGTTTTTT. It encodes CASIQRDRVGTGELFF.

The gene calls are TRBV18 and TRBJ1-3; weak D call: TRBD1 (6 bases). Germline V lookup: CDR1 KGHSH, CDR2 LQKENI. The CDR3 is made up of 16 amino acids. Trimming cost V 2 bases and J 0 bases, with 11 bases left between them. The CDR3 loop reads CASSPRTDSSGNTIYF. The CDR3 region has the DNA TGTGCCAGCTCACCAAGAACGGACAGCTCTGGAAACACCATATATTTT.

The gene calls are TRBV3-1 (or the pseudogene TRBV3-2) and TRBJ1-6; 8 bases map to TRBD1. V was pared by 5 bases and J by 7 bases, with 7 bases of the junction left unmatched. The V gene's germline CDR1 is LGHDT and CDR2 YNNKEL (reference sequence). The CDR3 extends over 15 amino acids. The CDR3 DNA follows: TGTGCCAGCAGCATCCGGACAGGGAGAAATTCACCCCTCCACTTT. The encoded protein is CASSIRTGRNSPLHF.

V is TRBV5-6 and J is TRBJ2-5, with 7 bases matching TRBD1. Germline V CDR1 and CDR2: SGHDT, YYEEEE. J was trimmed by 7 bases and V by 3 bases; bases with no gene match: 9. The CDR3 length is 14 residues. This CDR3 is CASSSATSGGTQYF. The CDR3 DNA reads TGTGCCAGCAGCTCCGCAACCTCAGGGGGGACCCAGTACTTC.

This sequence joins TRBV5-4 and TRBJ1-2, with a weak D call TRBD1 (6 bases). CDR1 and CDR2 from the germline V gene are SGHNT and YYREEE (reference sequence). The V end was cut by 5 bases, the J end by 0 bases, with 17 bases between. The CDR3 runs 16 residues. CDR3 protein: CASSPGRGNANYGYTF. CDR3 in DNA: TGTGCCAGCAGTCCAGGGAGGGGGAACGCTAACTATGGCTACACCTTC.

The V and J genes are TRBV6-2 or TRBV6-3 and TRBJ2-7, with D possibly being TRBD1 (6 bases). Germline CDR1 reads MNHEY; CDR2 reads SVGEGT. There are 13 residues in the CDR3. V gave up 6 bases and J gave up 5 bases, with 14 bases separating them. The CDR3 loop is CASSEQGSHEQYF. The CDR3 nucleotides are TGTGCCAGCAGCGAGCAGGGGTCCCACGAGCAGTACTTC.

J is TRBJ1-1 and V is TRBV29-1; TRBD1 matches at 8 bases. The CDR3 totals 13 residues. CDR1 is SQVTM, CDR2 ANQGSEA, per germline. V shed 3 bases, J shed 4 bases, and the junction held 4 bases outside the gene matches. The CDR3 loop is CSVDRGHGTEAFF. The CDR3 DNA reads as TGCAGCGTTGACAGGGGGCATGGCACTGAAGCTTTCTTT.